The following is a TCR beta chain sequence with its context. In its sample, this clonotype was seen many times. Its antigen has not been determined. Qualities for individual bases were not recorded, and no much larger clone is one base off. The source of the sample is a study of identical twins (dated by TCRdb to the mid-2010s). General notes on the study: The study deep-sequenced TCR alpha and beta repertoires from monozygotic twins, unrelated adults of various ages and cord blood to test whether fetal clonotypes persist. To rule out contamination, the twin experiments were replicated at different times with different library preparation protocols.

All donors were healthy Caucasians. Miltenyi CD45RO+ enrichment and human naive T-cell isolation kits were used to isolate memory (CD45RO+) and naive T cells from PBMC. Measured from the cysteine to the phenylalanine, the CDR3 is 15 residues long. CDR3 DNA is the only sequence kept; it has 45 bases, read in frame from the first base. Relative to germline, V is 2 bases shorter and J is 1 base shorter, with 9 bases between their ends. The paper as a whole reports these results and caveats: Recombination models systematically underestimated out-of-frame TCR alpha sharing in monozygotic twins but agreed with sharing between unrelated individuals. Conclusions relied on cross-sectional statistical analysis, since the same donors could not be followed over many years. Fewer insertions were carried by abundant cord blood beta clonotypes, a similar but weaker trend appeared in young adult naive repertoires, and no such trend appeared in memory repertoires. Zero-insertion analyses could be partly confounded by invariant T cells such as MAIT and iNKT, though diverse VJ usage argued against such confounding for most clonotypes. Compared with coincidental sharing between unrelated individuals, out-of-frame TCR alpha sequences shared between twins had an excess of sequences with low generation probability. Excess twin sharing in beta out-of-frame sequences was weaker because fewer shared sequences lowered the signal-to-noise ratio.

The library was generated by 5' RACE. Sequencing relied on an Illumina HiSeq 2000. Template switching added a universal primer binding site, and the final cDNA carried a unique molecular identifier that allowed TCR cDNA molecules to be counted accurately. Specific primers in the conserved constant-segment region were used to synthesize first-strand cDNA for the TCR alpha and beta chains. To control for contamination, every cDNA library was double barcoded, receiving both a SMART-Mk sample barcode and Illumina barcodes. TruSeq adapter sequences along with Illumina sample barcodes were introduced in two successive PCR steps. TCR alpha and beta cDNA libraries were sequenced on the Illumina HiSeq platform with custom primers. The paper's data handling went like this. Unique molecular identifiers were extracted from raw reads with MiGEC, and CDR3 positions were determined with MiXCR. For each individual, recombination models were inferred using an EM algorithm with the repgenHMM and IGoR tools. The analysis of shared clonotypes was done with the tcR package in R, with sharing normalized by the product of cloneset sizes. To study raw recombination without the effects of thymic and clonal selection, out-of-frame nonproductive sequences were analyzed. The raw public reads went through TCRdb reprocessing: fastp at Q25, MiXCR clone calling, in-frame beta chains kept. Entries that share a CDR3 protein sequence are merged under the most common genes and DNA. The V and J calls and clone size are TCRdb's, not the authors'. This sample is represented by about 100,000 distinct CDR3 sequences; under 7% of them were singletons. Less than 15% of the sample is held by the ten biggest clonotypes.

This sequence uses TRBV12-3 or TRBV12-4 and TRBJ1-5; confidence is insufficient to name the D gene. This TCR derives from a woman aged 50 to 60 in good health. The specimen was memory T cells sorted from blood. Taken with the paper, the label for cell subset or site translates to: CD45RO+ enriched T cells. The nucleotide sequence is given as TGTGCCAGCAGTTTAAAGGGCTCGAGCAATCAGCCCCAGCATTTT. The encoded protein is CASSLKGSSNQPQHF.